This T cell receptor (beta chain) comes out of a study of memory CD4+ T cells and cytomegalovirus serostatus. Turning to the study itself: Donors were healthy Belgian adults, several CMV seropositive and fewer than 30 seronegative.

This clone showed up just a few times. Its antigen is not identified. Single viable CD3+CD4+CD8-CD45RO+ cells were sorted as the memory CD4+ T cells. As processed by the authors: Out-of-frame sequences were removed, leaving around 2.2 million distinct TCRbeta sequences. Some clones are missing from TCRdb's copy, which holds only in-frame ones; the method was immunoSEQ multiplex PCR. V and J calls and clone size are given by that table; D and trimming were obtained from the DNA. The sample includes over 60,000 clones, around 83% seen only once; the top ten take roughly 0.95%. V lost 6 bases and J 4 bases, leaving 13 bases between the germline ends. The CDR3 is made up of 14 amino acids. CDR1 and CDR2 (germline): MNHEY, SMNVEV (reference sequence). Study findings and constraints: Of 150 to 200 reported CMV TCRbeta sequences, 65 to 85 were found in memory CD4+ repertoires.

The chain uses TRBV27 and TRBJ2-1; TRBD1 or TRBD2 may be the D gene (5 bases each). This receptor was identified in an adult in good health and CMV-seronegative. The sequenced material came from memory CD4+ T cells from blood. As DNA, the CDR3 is TGTGCCAGCAGCCAGCCCGAGGGGTACAATGAGCAGTTCTTC. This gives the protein CASSQPEGYNEQFF.